The following is a TCR delta chain sequence with its context. This clone was observed a few times. Its target antigen remains unknown. No per-base quality is available; no much larger clone lies one base away. Thymic samples were depleted of alphabeta T cells, then CD3+ TCRVdelta1+ TCRVdelta2- thymocytes were FACS-sorted. The purity of the sorted Vdelta1+ thymocytes was between roughly 97% and 99.6%. Thymic specimens came from 8 or 9 paediatric patients undergoing corrective cardiac surgery, aged from about 5 days to 16 months. The thymic tissue was dispersed, and mononuclear cells were isolated using a Histopaque-1077 density gradient. The staining antibodies were anti-TCRVdelta1 clone TS8.2, anti-TCRVdelta2 clone B6, anti-CD3 clone HIT3a and anti-TCRalphabeta clone IP26. From V the trimming removes 2 bases and from J it removes 0 bases, while the gene matches leave 32 bases of the junction unaccounted for. Inclusive of the bounding cysteine and phenylalanine, the CDR3 is 25 residues long. The DNA shown is the 75-base CDR3, in frame from base 1. The germline V gene supplies CDR1 TSWWSYY and CDR2 QGS.

This entry is derived from a study of Vδ1+ human thymocytes listed by TCRdb under 2018. With regard to the full study: The study characterised mRNA-level TRG and TRD CDR3 repertoires of highly purified Vdelta1+ thymocytes from young children as a data resource. Validation of the multiplex-based CDR3 amplicon strategy against 5'RACE-based CDR3 amplicon generation methods had been performed previously. Results and caveats for the whole study, not just this receptor: Because no clustering by age or sex was observed, donors were not stratified by these variables in the analyses. Many TRG clonotypes were found to be shared between donors (up to about 7x10^3), whereas TRD repertoires were found to be essentially private (max roughly 120 shared). Unlike the oligoclonal repertoires in peripheral blood, the thymic TRG and TRD repertoires appeared highly polyclonal, with Gaussian CDR3 length distributions. Because unexpected Vdelta2 sequences could lead to misinterpretation of bulk repertoire data, the authors recommended using highly purified populations and validating at the single-cell level. Even though sort purity was high, about 19% of thymic TRD sequences were Vdelta2 (and few were Vdelta3), which was not the case for the peripheral blood Vdelta1+ controls.

RNA was isolated using the RNeasy mini kit, and reverse transcription was performed with Superscript III. Multiplex PCR was used to generate CDR3 amplicons, with pooled V-gene forward primers and a constant-region reverse primer carrying Illumina adaptor overhangs. After gel purification, amplicons were indexed with Nextera index primers over roughly 8 extra PCR cycles and were then purified with AMPure XP beads. Sequencing of the libraries was done on an Illumina MiSeq using paired-end 250 bp reads, dual indexing and a roughly 21% PhiX spike-in. Processing in the source paper ran as follows. Reads were quality checked with FastQC, and TRG read pairs were merged with ea-utils fastq-join. IMGT/HighV-QUEST was used to annotate sequences, retaining only productive sequences with an unambiguous V-gene assignment, and each clonotype was defined by an identical CDR3 sequence. Downstream analysis used VDJtools 1.1.1, tcR 2.2.3, Treemap and vegan Shannon diversity in R 3.4.4. Identical DNA sequences were merged into single rows after TCRdb reprocessed the public reads with CATT. The V and J calls and clone size are TCRdb's, not the authors'. The sample includes roughly 76,000 delta-chain clones, with about 35% observed a single time. The ten largest clones take up over 0.2% of the sample.

Material for sequencing was Vdelta1+ gamma-delta thymocytes from the thymus. This sample's cell subset or site label indicates: FACS-sorted CD3+ TCRalphabeta- TCRVdelta1+ TCRVdelta2- thymocytes. Recombination linked TRDV1 to TRDJ1, and 8 junction bases match TRDD3. This TCR was recovered from a boy under three years old who had congenital heart surgery. The CDR3 loop reads CALGEFSPRRGIWNLTSGYTDKLIF. In nucleotide form, the sequence is TGTGCTCTTGGGGAATTTTCCCCACGCCGGGGGATATGGAACCTAACCAGCGGGTACACCGATAAACTCATCTTT.